This T cell receptor (beta chain) originates from a study of blood T cell repertoires in COVID-19. Study context: Collection of acute and convalescent COVID-19 samples took place in the United States, Italy and Spain.

Germline V gives CDR1 SGHTA, CDR2 FQGNSA. This CDR3 has 14 amino acids. The J segment lost 3 bases and the V segment lost 0 bases, leaving 1 base of the junction unmatched. Per the original data handling: Nucleated cell counts were estimated from reference gene primer amplification. Data came from immunoSEQ multiplex PCR; TCRdb stores just in-frame clones and leaves some out. Clonal size and the V and J genes are those of that table, whereas D and trimming came from the DNA. Of 120,000 or so clones listed, around 83% are singletons. This clonotype was obtained from an elderly man with active or convalescent COVID-19. The V and J genes are TRBV7-2 and TRBJ2-5; 7 positions match TRBD2. The source material was peripheral blood. CDR3 DNA: TGTGCCAGCAGCTTAGCACTAGCGAAAGAGACCCAGTACTTC. This translates into CASSLALAKETQYF.